This TCR beta chain stems from a study of shared clonotypes between healthy human individuals (dated by TCRdb to 2019 to 2021). Study-level background: The cohort included three men and a couple of women between 18 and 49 years of age. The study deeply sequenced blood TCR repertoires of five healthy adults to estimate repertoire size and the extent of clonotype sharing between individuals. Libraries were prepared and TCR repertoires were sequenced by different laboratories using diverse techniques, in order to increase sequencing depth and limit assay-specific biases. Per donor, leukapheresis produced somewhere between about 0.94 and 8.9 billion PBMCs. Summary of the overall study and its limitations: Because the study included a small number of donors, the genetic and exposure-history diversity represented was limited. Sampling was limited to blood, and TCR repertoires in tissue likely differ from TCR repertoires in blood. Pairwise subsampling indicated that sequencing depth was expected to affect the degree of clonotype sharing among donors.

Using the deep immunoSEQ assay, multiplex PCR amplified TCR CDR3 regions from genomic DNA. Genomic DNA extracted from each cell subset was distributed evenly over all wells of several immunoSEQ 96-well plates, and each plate served as one replicate. For unsorted PBMC, roughly 300 ng of genomic DNA, equivalent to around 30,000 T cell genomes, went into each replicate PCR. Unsorted PBMC genomic DNA was sequenced across ten immunoSEQ deep assay plates. Purified libraries were measured with a Qubit 3.0 fluorometer, size-checked on a Bioanalyzer 2100, and measured again with the KAPA Library Quantification kit. Each immunoSEQ 96-well plate was sequenced on its own single-read 150-cycle Illumina NextSeq 550 flow cell. The paper's data handling went like this. The immunoSEQ output contained only junctional sequences without quality scores, so filtering could not match that applied to full-length reads. To assign V/J genes and CDR3, sequences were annotated against IMGT germline references using PyIR, a Python wrapper for IgBLAST v1.9. Reads were removed for weak V/J assignments (E-value above 1e-6), missing CDR3, stop codons, out-of-frame junctions, or ambiguous translated residues. V3J clonotypes were defined by identical inferred V gene, J gene, and CDR3 amino acid sequence. Percentage overlap between repertoires was computed as shared unique clonotypes divided by the size of the smaller repertoire. Repertoire richness was assessed with RTK rarefaction, the Chao1 estimator, and Recon v2.1 estimates of unobserved clonotypes. Held by TCRdb, this immuneACCESS table contains in-frame sequences only and omits some clones. Under half of the omission traces to an unresolved V gene where checked; the cause of the rest is unknown. D and trimming come from the DNA, and the V and J calls and clone size come from that table. The sample records roughly 490,000 clones, 60% to 85% of which are singletons. Jointly, the top ten make up roughly 13% of the sample.

Donors were healthy HIV-negative adults with no recently reported acute infections or vaccinations. Every donor was a Caucasian adult residing in Nashville, Tennessee, USA. In the unsorted samples, approximately 82 million PBMCs were counted, and genomic DNA was extracted using the QIAamp DNA Blood Mini kit. Blood was collected by leukapheresis, and PBMCs were isolated by Ficoll-Histopaque density gradient centrifugation and then cryopreserved in liquid nitrogen vapor phase. Points on this clone: The antigen it binds to is not known. No much larger clonotype is one base removed from it; base qualities were not supplied.

Relative to germline, V is missing 4 bases and J is missing 1 base, with 5 bases of the junction outside any gene match. Measured from the cysteine to the phenylalanine, the CDR3 is 14 residues long. This entry keeps only the CDR3 DNA: 42 bases, framed from base 1. The germline V gene encodes CDR1 SQVTM and CDR2 ANQGSEA. The sequence was collected from a woman aged 40 to 50 in good health. Some clones in this sample may be carry-over from other donors' samples. Recombination connected TRBV29-1 to TRBJ2-7, with 9 bases aligning to TRBD2. Sequencing input: PBMCs. The encoded CDR3 is CSVAGSGGSYEQYF. The nucleotide sequence is given as TGCAGCGTTGCGGGTAGCGGGGGATCCTACGAGCAGTACTTC.